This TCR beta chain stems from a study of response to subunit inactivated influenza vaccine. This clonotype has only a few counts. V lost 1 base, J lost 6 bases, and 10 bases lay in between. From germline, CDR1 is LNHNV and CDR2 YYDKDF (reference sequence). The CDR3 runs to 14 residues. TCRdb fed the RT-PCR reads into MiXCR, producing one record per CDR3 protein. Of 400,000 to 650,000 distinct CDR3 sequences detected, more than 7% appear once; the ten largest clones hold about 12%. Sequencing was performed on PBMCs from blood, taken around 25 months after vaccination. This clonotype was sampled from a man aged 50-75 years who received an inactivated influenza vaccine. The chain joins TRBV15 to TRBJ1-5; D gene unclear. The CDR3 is CATSRGLSSQPQHF. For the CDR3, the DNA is TGTGCCACCAGCAGAGGATTATCTAGTCAGCCCCAGCATTTT.